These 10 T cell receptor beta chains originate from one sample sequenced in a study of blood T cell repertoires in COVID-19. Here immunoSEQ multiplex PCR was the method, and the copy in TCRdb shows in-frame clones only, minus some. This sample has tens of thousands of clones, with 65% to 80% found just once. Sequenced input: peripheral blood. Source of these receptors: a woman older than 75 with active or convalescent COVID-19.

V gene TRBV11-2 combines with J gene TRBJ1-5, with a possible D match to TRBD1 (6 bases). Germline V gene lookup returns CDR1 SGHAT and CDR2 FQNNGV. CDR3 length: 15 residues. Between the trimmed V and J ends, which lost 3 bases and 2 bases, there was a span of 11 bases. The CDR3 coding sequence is TGTGCCAGCAGCTTGCAAGGGGGTCGCAATCAGCCCCAGCATTTT. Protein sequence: CASSLQGGRNQPQHF.

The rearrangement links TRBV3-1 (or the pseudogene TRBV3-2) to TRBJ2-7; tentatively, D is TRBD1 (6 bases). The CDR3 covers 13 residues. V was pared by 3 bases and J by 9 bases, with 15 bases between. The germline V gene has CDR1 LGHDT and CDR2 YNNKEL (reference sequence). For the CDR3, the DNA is TGTGCCAGCAGCCACTGGACAGCACGGGGGCAGTACTTC. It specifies CASSHWTARGQYF.

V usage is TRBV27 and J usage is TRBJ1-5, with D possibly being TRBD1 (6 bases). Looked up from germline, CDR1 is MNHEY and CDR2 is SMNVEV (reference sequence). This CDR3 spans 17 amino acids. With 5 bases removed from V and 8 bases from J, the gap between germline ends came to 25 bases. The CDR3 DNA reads TGTGCCAGCAGTCAAGTCATCGTCGGGGGGCGATTAGAGCCCCAGCATTTT. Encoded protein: CASSQVIVGGRLEPQHF.

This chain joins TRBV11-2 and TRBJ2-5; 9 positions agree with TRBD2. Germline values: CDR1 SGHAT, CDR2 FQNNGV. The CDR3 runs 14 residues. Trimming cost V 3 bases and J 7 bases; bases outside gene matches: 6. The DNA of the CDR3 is TGTGCCAGCAGCTTGGCGGGGGGGCAGGCGACCCAGTACTTC. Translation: CASSLAGGQATQYF. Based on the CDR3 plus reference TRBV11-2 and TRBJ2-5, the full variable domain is EAGVAQSPRYKIIEKRQSVAFWCNPISGHATLYWYQQILGQGPKLLIQFQNNGVVDDSQLPKDRFSAERLKGVDSTLKIQPAKLEDSAVYLCASSLAGGQATQYFGPGTRLLVL.

CDR3 DNA sequence: TGCGCCAGCAGACCCGAAACCGACAGGGCGTATGATGGCTACACCTTC. Translating it yields CASRPETDRAYDGYTF. The chain employs TRBV5-1 and TRBJ1-2; the match to TRBD1 covers 7 bases. The V gene end was trimmed by 5 bases and the J gene end by 6 bases; junction bases not matched to a gene: 16. Germline values: CDR1 SGHRS, CDR2 YFSETQ. The CDR3 is made up of 16 amino acids.

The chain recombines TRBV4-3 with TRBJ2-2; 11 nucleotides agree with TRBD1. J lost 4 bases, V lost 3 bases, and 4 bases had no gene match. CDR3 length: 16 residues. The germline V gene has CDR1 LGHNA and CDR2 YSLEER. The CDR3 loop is CASSQDRGRITGELFF. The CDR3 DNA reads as TGCGCCAGCAGCCAGGACAGGGGGCGCATCACCGGGGAGCTGTTTTTT.

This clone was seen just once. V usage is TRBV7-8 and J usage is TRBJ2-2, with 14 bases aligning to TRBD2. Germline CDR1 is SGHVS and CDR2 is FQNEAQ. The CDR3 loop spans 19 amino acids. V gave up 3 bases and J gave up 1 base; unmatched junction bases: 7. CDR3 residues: CASSFYQGLAGENTGELFF. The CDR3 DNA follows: TGTGCCAGCAGCTTCTACCAGGGACTAGCGGGGGAGAACACCGGGGAGCTGTTTTTT.

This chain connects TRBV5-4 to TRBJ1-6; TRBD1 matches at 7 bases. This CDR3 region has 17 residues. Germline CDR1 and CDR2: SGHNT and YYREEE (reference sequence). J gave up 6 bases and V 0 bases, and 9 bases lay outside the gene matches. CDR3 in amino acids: CASSLGLGGAGNSPLHF. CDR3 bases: TGTGCCAGCAGCTTGGGGTTAGGGGGCGCGGGTAATTCACCCCTCCACTTT.

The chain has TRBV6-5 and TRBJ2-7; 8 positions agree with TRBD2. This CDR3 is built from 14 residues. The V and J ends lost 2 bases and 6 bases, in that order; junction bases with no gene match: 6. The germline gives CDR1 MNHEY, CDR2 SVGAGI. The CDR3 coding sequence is TGTGCCAGCAGTTACGGCGGGGGGCGAAGCGAGCAGTACTTC. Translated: CASSYGGGRSEQYF.

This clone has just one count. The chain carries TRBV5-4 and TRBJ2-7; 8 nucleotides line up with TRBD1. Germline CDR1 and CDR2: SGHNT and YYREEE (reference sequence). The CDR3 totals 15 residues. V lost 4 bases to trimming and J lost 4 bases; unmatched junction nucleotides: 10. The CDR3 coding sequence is TGTGCCAGCAGCCAACCGGACAGGGTAGGATACGAGCAGTACTTC. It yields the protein CASSQPDRVGYEQYF.